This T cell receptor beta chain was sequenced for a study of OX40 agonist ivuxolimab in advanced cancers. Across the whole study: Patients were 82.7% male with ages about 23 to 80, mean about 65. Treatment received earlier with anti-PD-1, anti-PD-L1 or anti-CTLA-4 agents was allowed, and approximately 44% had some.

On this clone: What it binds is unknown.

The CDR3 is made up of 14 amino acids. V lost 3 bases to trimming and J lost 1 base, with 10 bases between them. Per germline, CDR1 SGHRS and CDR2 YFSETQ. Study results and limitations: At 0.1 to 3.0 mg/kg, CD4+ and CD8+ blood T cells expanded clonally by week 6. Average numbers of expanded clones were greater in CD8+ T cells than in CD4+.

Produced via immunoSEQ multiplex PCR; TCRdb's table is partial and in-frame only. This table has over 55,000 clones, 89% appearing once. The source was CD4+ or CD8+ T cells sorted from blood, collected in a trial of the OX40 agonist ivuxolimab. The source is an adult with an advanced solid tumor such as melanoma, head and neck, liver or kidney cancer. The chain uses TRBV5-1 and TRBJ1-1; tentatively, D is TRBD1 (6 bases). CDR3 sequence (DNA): TGCGCCAGCAGCTGGGACAAATCGAACACTGAAGCTTTCTTT. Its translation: CASSWDKSNTEAFF.